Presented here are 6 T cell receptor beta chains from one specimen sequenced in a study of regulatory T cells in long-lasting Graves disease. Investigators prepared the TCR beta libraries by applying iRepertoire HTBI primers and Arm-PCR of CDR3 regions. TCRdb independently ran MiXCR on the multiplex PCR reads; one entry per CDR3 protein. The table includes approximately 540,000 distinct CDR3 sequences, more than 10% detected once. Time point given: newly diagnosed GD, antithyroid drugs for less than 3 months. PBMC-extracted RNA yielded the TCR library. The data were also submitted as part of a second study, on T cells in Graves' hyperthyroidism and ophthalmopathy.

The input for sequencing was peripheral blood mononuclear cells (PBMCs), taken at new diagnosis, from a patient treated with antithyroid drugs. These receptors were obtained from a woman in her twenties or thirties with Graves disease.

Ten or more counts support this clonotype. For the CDR3, the DNA is TGTGCCAGCAGCTTAAGCGCGGCTAGCGGATACAATGAGCAGTTCTTC. It specifies CASSLSAASGYNEQFF. The rearrangement uses TRBV11-2 and TRBJ2-1; 7 nucleotides align to TRBD2. The CDR3 runs to 16 residues. The junction had 8 bases not matched to a gene; V was cut back by 2 bases and J by 4 bases. Per the germline V gene, CDR1 is SGHAT and CDR2 is FQNNGV.

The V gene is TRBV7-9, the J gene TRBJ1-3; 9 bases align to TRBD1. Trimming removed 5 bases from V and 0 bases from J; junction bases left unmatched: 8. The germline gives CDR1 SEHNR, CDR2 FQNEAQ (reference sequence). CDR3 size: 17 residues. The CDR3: CASSIGQGTISGNTIYF. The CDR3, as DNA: TGTGCCAGCAGCATCGGACAGGGGACTATCTCTGGAAACACCATATATTTT.

CDR3 DNA: TGCAGCGTTACCCCCAGGCGCGGGGCTGAAGCTTTCTTT. This translates into CSVTPRRGAEAFF. The chain combines TRBV29-1 with TRBJ1-1; D is uncertain. The ends were cut back, 5 bases at V and 6 bases at J, with 16 bases in the middle. This CDR3 is 13 amino acids long. The germline gives CDR1 SQVTM, CDR2 ANQGSEA.

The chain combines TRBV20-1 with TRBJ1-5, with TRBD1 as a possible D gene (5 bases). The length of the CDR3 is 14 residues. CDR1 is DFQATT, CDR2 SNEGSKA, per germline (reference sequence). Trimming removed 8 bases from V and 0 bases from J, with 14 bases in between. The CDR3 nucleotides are TGCAGTACTCAGACAGATTATAGCAATCAGCCCCAGCATTTT. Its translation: CSTQTDYSNQPQHF.

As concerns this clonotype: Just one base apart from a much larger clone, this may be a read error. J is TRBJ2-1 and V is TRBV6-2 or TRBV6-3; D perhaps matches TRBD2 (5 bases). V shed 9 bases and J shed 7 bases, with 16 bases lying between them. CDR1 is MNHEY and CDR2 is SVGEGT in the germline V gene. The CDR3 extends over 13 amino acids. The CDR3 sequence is CASRLSRGNEQFF. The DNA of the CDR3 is TGTGCCAGTCGGCTTTCTAGAGGGAATGAGCAGTTCTTC.

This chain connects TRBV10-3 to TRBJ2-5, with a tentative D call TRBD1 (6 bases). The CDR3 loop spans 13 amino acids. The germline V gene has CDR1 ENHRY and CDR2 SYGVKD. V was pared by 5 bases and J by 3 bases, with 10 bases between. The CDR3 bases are TGTGCCATCAGTAAAGAGGGGGAAGAGACCCAGTACTTC. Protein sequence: CAISKEGEETQYF.